The following is a T cell receptor (beta chain) sequence with its context. TCRdb reanalysed the 5' RACE reads using MiXCR and keeps one entry per CDR3 protein. The sample consists of 300,000 or so distinct CDR3 sequences, roughly 9.7% of them appearing once. The sample comes from a study of identical twins. This CDR3 is built from 15 residues. Germline V gives CDR1 MNHEY, CDR2 SVGEGT. Trimming at V came to 2 bases and at J to 2 bases, leaving 4 bases not matched to a gene. This sample also belongs to another study, concerning yellow fever vaccine responses in identical twins.

The V gene is TRBV6-2 or TRBV6-3, the J gene TRBJ2-5, with 8 bases lining up with TRBD1. The sequencing sample was made of CD8+ T cells sorted from blood. The clonotype originates from a young woman in good health. The CDR3 region has the DNA TGTGCCAGCAGTTACGGGACAGGAGCTCAAGAGACCCAGTACTTC. Translated: CASSYGTGAQETQYF.